This TCR beta chain was obtained from a study of shared clonotypes between healthy human individuals. Study-wide background: Every donor yielded three CD4 naive, three CD4 memory, two CD8 naive and one CD8 memory plate.

Each cell subset's genomic DNA was divided evenly among several immunoSEQ plates. The repertoire was sequenced with immunoSEQ multiplex PCR; TCRdb's copy has only in-frame clones and lacks some. The sample lists fewer than 2.5 million clones; roughly 93% were seen once. Concerning this clone itself: Its antigen is undetermined.

Study observations and caveats: Despite large depth, rarefaction showed incomplete sorted-subset sequencing. Naive subsets generally exceeded memory subsets in estimated richness.

The germline CDR1 and CDR2 sequences are SGHTA and FQGTGA. The CDR3 has 16 residues. J lost 4 bases, V lost 5 bases, and 12 bases had no gene match. Sequences were obtained from naive CD4+ T cells from PBMCs. The sample's subset: CD45RA+ positively selected. V and J are TRBV7-3 and TRBJ2-7, with 9 bases lining up with TRBD1. This receptor was identified in a man between 18 and 35 years old in good health. Some clones in this sample may be carry-over from other donors' samples. DNA of the CDR3: TGTGCCAGCAGCACCCGGGGACAGGGAATACGGTACGAGCAGTACTTC. It specifies CASSTRGQGIRYEQYF.